Shown below are 31 T cell receptor beta chains from a single sample sequenced in a study of human T cells and chemical hapten exposure. Time point: patch test 2, 6 weeks after DPC sensitization. Sample treatment: therapeutic diphenylcyclopropenone sensitization with weekly scalp DPC. TCRdb re-analysed the RACE reads in MiXCR, keeping a single row per CDR3 protein. This sample yields roughly 94,000 distinct CDR3 sequences, of which about 9.3% are seen a single time; approximately 1.9% belongs to the top ten. Here the sequenced sample was whole blood, taken in connection with sensitization to the hapten diphenylcyclopropenone (DPC). The receptors stem from a woman aged 40 to 50 with alopecia areata. Some clones in this sample may be carry-over from other donors' samples.

In its sample, this clonotype was seen many times. The chain is built from TRBV6-2 or TRBV6-3 and TRBJ2-2; tentatively, D is TRBD2 (5 bases). This CDR3 region has 14 residues. Trimming cost V 6 bases and J 3 bases, with 11 bases left between them. In germline, CDR1 is MNHEY, CDR2 SVGEGT. DNA of the CDR3: TGTGCCAGCAGAAAGCCCGGGGACACCGGGGAGCTGTTTTTT. Amino acids: CASRKPGDTGELFF.

This clonotype was found a few times. The chain carries TRBV6-1 and TRBJ1-2; D unclear. The CDR3 has 16 residues. Trimming stripped 3 bases from V and 4 bases from J, with 18 bases between. The V gene's germline CDR1 is MNHNS and CDR2 SASEGT. The chain's CDR3 is CASSDSRRQLSYGYTF. CDR3 sequence (DNA): TGTGCCAGCAGTGATAGCCGGCGTCAGCTCTCCTATGGCTACACCTTC.

This clonotype was picked up a small number of times. The chain combines TRBV2 with TRBJ1-5, with 7 positions matching TRBD1. This CDR3 is built from 15 residues. J gave up 2 bases and V 4 bases, and 5 bases lay outside the gene matches. Germline values: CDR1 SNHLY, CDR2 FYNNEI. CDR3 DNA: TGTGCCAGCAGTGGCGAAACAGGGGGCAATCAGCCCCAGCATTTT. It encodes CASSGETGGNQPQHF.

A few counts support this clonotype. The rearrangement joins TRBV18 to TRBJ1-5; D may be TRBD1 (6 bases). Trimming left V 3 bases short and J 3 bases short, with 12 bases between. The germline gives CDR1 KGHSH, CDR2 LQKENI. The CDR3 sequence is 15 residues long. CDR3: CASSPDGQPNQPQHF. The CDR3 nucleotides read TGTGCCAGCTCACCTGACGGACAGCCCAATCAGCCCCAGCATTTT.

A few counts support this clonotype. V and J are TRBV20-1 and TRBJ2-7; possibly TRBD1 or TRBD2 for D (5 bases each). Per the germline V gene, CDR1 is DFQATT and CDR2 is SNEGSKA (reference sequence). V lost 6 bases to trimming and J lost 1 base, with 19 bases between them. The CDR3 consists of 15 residues. The CDR3 DNA follows: TGCAGTGCCGCCGTGATGTTGGGACGATCCTACGAGCAGTACTTC. Translated, it gives CSAAVMLGRSYEQYF.

In this sample, this clonotype turned up a few times. This chain uses TRBV7-8 with TRBJ1-1; D remains ambiguous. CDR3 size: 15 residues. Germline V gene sequence: CDR1 SGHVS, CDR2 FQNEAQ. The V end lost 3 bases, the J end lost 3 bases, and 14 bases lay between the germline ends. CDR3 amino acids: CASSFLESGDTEAFF. In nucleotides, the CDR3 is TGTGCCAGCAGCTTTTTAGAATCTGGGGACACTGAAGCTTTCTTT.

J is TRBJ2-7 and V is TRBV4-3; 8 nucleotides agree with TRBD2. The CDR3 covers 15 residues. V was clipped by 1 base and J by 3 bases; unmatched bases: 5. Per the germline V gene, CDR1 is LGHNA and CDR2 is YSLEER. The CDR3 sequence is CASSQGPGLGYEQYF. Here the CDR3 DNA reads TGCGCCAGCAGCCAAGGTCCGGGACTAGGCTACGAGCAGTACTTC.

This clonotype showed up just a few times. The chain links TRBV28 to TRBJ2-1; TRBD2 aligns across 7 bases. This CDR3 region has 16 residues. The germline V gene has CDR1 MDHEN and CDR2 SYDVKM. V dropped 6 bases and J dropped 2; count of bases not matched to a gene: 10. The CDR3 sequence is CASRLGGSTPYNEQFF. CDR3 nucleotide sequence: TGTGCCAGCAGGCTGGGCGGGAGTACCCCCTACAATGAGCAGTTCTTC.

This clonotype was seen ten or more times. The chain combines TRBV11-2 with TRBJ2-7; 9 bases align to TRBD1. V shed 2 bases, J shed 2 bases, and the junction held 4 bases outside the gene matches. The CDR3 has 15 amino acids. Germline CDR1 SGHAT, CDR2 FQNNGV. The CDR3 region is CASSLYGTGPYEQYF. CDR3 bases: TGTGCCAGCAGCTTATACGGGACAGGGCCCTACGAGCAGTACTTC.

The chain combines TRBV2 with TRBJ2-3; 12 bases align to TRBD2. The V and J ends lost 6 bases and 3 bases, in that order; junction bases with no gene match: 7. The CDR3 is made up of 16 amino acids. From germline, CDR1 is SNHLY and CDR2 FYNNEI. The CDR3 loop reads CASRGGTSGRTDTQYF. The CDR3 DNA sequence: TGTGCCAGCAGGGGTGGTACTAGCGGGAGGACAGATACGCAGTATTTT.

J is TRBJ2-7 and V is TRBV24-1; 8 nucleotides align to TRBD1. J gave up 3 bases and V 7 bases, and 4 bases lay outside the gene matches. The CDR3 is 13 residues long. Germline CDR1 KGHDR, CDR2 SFDVKD. DNA for the CDR3: TGTGCCACCAGCAGGGGGCCGTTCTACGAGCAGTACTTC. Translating gives CATSRGPFYEQYF.

J is TRBJ2-7 and V is TRBV6-2 or TRBV6-3, with D unclear. The CDR3 consists of 11 residues. V was trimmed by 8 bases and J by 0 bases, leaving 5 bases between them. Germline V gives CDR1 MNHEY, CDR2 SVGEGT. The CDR3 sequence: CASGVSYEQYF. Written as DNA, the CDR3 is TGTGCCAGCGGCGTCTCCTACGAGCAGTACTTC.

In this sample, this clonotype turned up a few times. The DNA of the CDR3 is TGTGCCAGCAGATCCCCGGGGACTGAAAAACTGTTTTTT. Amino acid sequence: CASRSPGTEKLFF. This rearrangement joins TRBV6-5 to TRBJ1-4, with D tentatively TRBD1 (5 bases). The germline V gene has CDR1 MNHEY and CDR2 SVGAGI. This CDR3 contains 13 residues. Trimming stripped 6 bases from V and 7 bases from J, with 12 bases between.

This clonotype was seen many times. The V gene is TRBV7-6, the J gene TRBJ1-5; D call uncertain. From germline, CDR1 is SGHVS and CDR2 FNYEAQ. CDR3 length equals 14 residues. Trimming took 1 base from V and 3 from J, leaving 7 bases between them. CDR3 coding DNA: TGTGCCAGCAGCTTAGAAGCAGTCAATCAGCCCCAGCATTTT. It is translated as CASSLEAVNQPQHF. The whole variable domain, remainder taken from reference TRBV7-6 and TRBJ1-5, is GAGVSQSPRYKVTKRGQDVALRCDPISGHVSLYWYRQALGQGPEFLTYFNYEAQQDKSGLPNDRFSAERPEGSISTLTIQRTEQRDSAMYRCASSLEAVNQPQHFGDGTRLSIL.

The sample holds a few counts of this clonotype. This chain links TRBV4-1 with TRBJ1-3; D may be TRBD1 (5 bases). Trimming took off 4 bases at V and 0 bases at J, with 16 bases between the two ends. This CDR3 comprises 17 residues. Germline V lookup: CDR1 MGHRA, CDR2 YSYEKL. CDR3 nucleotide sequence: TGCGCCAGCAGCCGCCACGGGACGGCGAACTCTGGAAACACCATATATTTT. This encodes CASSRHGTANSGNTIYF.

This sequence joins TRBV28 and TRBJ2-4; a weak D match, TRBD1 (6 bases). Trimming shortened V by 5 bases and J by 6 bases, and 14 bases separated the two germline ends. The germline CDR1 and CDR2 sequences are MDHEN and SYDVKM. CDR3 length: 14 residues. The CDR3: CASSLHRDRNIQYF. The DNA of the CDR3 is TGTGCCAGCAGTCTACACAGGGATAGAAACATTCAGTACTTC.

The rearrangement uses TRBV11-2 and TRBJ2-3; perhaps TRBD2 as D (5 bases). This CDR3 region has 13 residues. V gave up 1 base and J gave up 4 bases, with 6 bases separating them. Germline loops: CDR1 SGHAT, CDR2 FQNNGV. The CDR3 is CASSLGGSDTQYF. As DNA, the CDR3 is TGTGCCAGCAGCTTAGGAGGGTCAGATACGCAGTATTTT.

This clonotype was seen repeatedly, ten times or more. This chain joins TRBV3-1 and TRBJ1-6; a weak D match, TRBD1 (5 bases). The length of the CDR3 is 16 residues. Germline V gene sequence: CDR1 LGHDT, CDR2 YNNKEL (reference sequence). V gave up 0 bases and J gave up 2 bases, with 8 bases separating them. DNA of the CDR3: TGTGCCAGCAGCCAAGAGGGGGGGGCCTATAATTCACCCCTCCACTTT. This encodes CASSQEGGAYNSPLHF.

The J gene is TRBJ2-7, the V gene TRBV15; 7 nucleotides line up with TRBD2. The CDR3 runs to 15 residues. Germline assignment: CDR1 LNHNV and CDR2 YYDKDF (reference sequence). The junction had 10 bases not matched to a gene; V was cut back by 5 bases and J by 3 bases. As DNA, the CDR3 is TGTGCCACCAGCGGAGGGGCGGGACTAAACTACGAGCAGTACTTC. It codes for CATSGGAGLNYEQYF.

In this sample, this clonotype turned up many times. This rearrangement joins TRBV29-1 to TRBJ2-5, with TRBD2 matching over 11 bases. The CDR3 is 13 amino acids. Germline V gene lookup returns CDR1 SQVTM and CDR2 ANQGSEA. V lost 5 bases, J lost 7 bases, and 6 bases stayed unmatched. CDR3 nucleotides: TGCAGCGTTTTAGCGGGAGGGCCAGGGACCCAGTACTTC. This gives the protein CSVLAGGPGTQYF.

This clonotype has only a few counts. DNA of the CDR3: TGTGCCAGCAACCGACAGGCTCCGGATGCATCTGGGGCCAACGTCCTGACTTTC. This gives the protein CASNRQAPDASGANVLTF. The gene calls are TRBV6-5 and TRBJ2-6; the D gene is possibly TRBD1 (6 bases). Germline V gene lookup returns CDR1 MNHEY and CDR2 SVGAGI. The V and J ends lost 7 bases and 1 base respectively, with 20 bases between them. This CDR3 is built from 18 residues.

This clonotype was picked up a small number of times. The V call is TRBV29-1, the J call TRBJ2-7, with TRBD2 as a possible D gene (5 bases). Trimming pared 7 bases from V and 0 bases from J, leaving 13 bases between. The CDR3 extends over 13 amino acids. Germline V lookup: CDR1 SQVTM, CDR2 ANQGSEA. DNA for the CDR3: TGCAGCGGAGCCGGCGGGTACTCCTACGAGCAGTACTTC. Translation gives CSGAGGYSYEQYF.

Many counts were recorded for this clonotype. The chain combines TRBV4-2 with TRBJ2-6; D is undetermined. Germline-derived CDR1 and CDR2 are LGHNA and YNFKEQ. CDR3 size: 17 residues. Trimming cost V 0 bases and J 1 base, with 10 bases left between them. CDR3 residues: CASSQETFTSGANVLTF. The CDR3 nucleotides are TGTGCCAGCAGCCAAGAAACTTTTACGTCTGGGGCCAACGTCCTGACTTTC.

This clonotype was seen more than once but under ten times. The chain is built from TRBV24-1 and TRBJ2-3, with D maybe TRBD2 (5 bases). Germline V lookup: CDR1 KGHDR, CDR2 SFDVKD. V was trimmed by 5 bases and J by 4 bases, leaving 12 bases between them. The CDR3 totals 14 residues. The CDR3 DNA sequence: TGTGCCACCAGTGTTTCAGGAGCGGCAGATACGCAGTATTTT. It is translated as CATSVSGAADTQYF.

This clonotype has a count of ten or more. This sequence joins TRBV19 and TRBJ2-7, with a possible D match to TRBD1 (6 bases). The V end lost 4 bases, the J end lost 1 base, and 14 bases lay between the germline ends. The germline V gene has CDR1 LNHDA and CDR2 SQIVND (reference sequence). The CDR3 consists of 15 residues. DNA for the CDR3: TGTGCCAGTAGTAACACCGGGACACTTTCCTACGAGCAGTACTTC. Encoded protein: CASSNTGTLSYEQYF.

This clonotype was seen a handful of times. This chain links TRBV4-2 with TRBJ1-5; D may be TRBD1 (5 bases). The CDR3 loop spans 13 amino acids. Trimming removed 0 bases from V and 7 bases from J, with 7 bases in between. Germline V gene lookup returns CDR1 LGHNA and CDR2 YNFKEQ. CDR3 sequence (DNA): TGTGCCAGCAGCCAAGACAGGGTACAGCCCCAGCATTTT. Translated: CASSQDRVQPQHF.

The chain carries TRBV7-3 and TRBJ1-1; the D gene is possibly TRBD1 (5 bases). CDR1 is SGHTA, CDR2 FQGTGA, per germline. With 4 bases removed from V and 0 bases from J, the gap between germline ends came to 6 bases. The CDR3 is 13 amino acids. CDR3 nucleotides: TGTGCCAGCAGCTCAGGGATGAACACTGAAGCTTTCTTT. Amino acid sequence: CASSSGMNTEAFF.

This clonotype was recorded many times. The V gene is TRBV6-2 or TRBV6-3, the J gene TRBJ2-6; D gene unclear. This CDR3 comprises 13 residues. V was pared by 2 bases and J by 3 bases, with 2 bases between. The germline V gene has CDR1 MNHEY and CDR2 SVGEGT. The CDR3 reads CASSYSGANVLTF. The CDR3 DNA reads TGTGCCAGCAGTTACAGTGGGGCCAACGTCCTGACTTTC.

The chain uses TRBV5-5 and TRBJ1-1; a weak D match, TRBD1 (5 bases). The CDR3 consists of 15 residues. The germline V and J ends were trimmed by 0 bases and 1 base, with 10 bases remaining between them. CDR1 and CDR2 from the germline V gene are SGHKS and YYEKEE (reference sequence). The CDR3 loop reads CASSLGQMWNTEAFF. For the CDR3, the DNA is TGTGCCAGCAGCTTGGGACAGATGTGGAACACTGAAGCTTTCTTT.

The CDR3 sequence is CATEGPLGVEEQFF. For the CDR3, the DNA is TGTGCCACCGAGGGCCCTCTTGGGGTCGAGGAGCAGTTCTTC. The chain is built from TRBV6-2 or TRBV6-3 and TRBJ2-1, with D tentatively TRBD2 (5 bases). This CDR3 contains 14 residues. Germline CDR1 MNHEY, CDR2 SVGEGT. Trimming stripped 10 bases from V and 10 bases from J, with 23 bases between.

This clonotype was recorded many times. The J gene is TRBJ1-5, the V gene TRBV20-1, with a weak D call TRBD1 (6 bases). The CDR3 contains 12 residues. Looked up from germline, CDR1 is DFQATT and CDR2 is SNEGSKA (reference sequence). V was clipped by 4 bases and J by 4 bases, with 8 bases between them. The CDR3 sequence is CSATQGNQPQHF. Here the CDR3 DNA reads TGCAGTGCTACACAGGGTAATCAGCCCCAGCATTTT.